Listed below are T cell receptor beta chains from one sample, sequenced in a study of shared clonotypes between healthy human individuals. Using immunoSEQ multiplex PCR, the repertoire was profiled, and TCRdb retains in-frame clones only, with some absent. Seen here are 640,000 or so clones, approximately 79% observed once, and the top ten hold less than 2%. Material for sequencing was memory CD4+ T cells sorted from blood. These receptors came from a woman between 25 and 40 years old in good health. Both conserved end residues are part of each CDR3. D genes are given only for firm matches. Only some rows state a clone size, as once, few, many or a class for expanded clones.

CDR3nt | CDR3aa | d_gene | j_gene | abundance | v_gene
TGTGCCAGCAGGGGACATTCTGGAAACACCATATATTTT | CASRGHSGNTIYF | . | TRBJ1-3 | . | TRBV6-1
TGTGCCAGTACCAATAACGTGGCGGCAGGGGATGGCTACACCTTC | CASTNNVAAGDGYTF | . | TRBJ1-2 | . | TRBV19
TGTGCCAGCAGTCCCCCCGGGAAGTTGGGGGGCTACACCTTC | CASSPPGKLGGYTF | . | TRBJ1-2 | . | TRBV28
TGCGCCAGCAGCCAAGAAGGGCCCGGAACAACCTACGAGCAGTACTTC | CASSQEGPGTTYEQYF | . | TRBJ2-7 | . | TRBV4-1
TGTGCCAGCGCTCTGACAGGGCTTCTTTATGGCTACACCTTC | CASALTGLLYGYTF | TRBD1 | TRBJ1-2 | . | TRBV28
TGTGCCAGCAGCCAAGATCTGGGGAAGGGCTCCTACGAGCAGTACTTC | CASSQDLGKGSYEQYF | . | TRBJ2-7 | many | TRBV4-2
TGCGCCAGCAGGAAGGGAGACGGGGAGCTGTTTTTT | CASRKGDGELFF | . | TRBJ2-2 | . | TRBV5-1
TGTGCCAGCAGCAACCAGGGCGGGCTGAGCTCCTACGAGCAGTACTTC | CASSNQGGLSSYEQYF | . | TRBJ2-7 | . | TRBV5-4
TGTGCCAGCACGGAGCCTCGGACCGAAGCTAACTATGGCTACACCTTC | CASTEPRTEANYGYTF | . | TRBJ1-2 | . | TRBV27
TGTGCCAGTAGTATAATCTTGGGGGGCATCCAAGAGACCCAGTACTTC | CASSIILGGIQETQYF | . | TRBJ2-5 | . | TRBV19
TGTGCCAGCAGTGAAGTTGGACAGGGGGCAGGTGAGACCCAGTACTTC | CASSEVGQGAGETQYF | TRBD1 | TRBJ2-5 | . | TRBV25-1
TGTGCCAGCAGCGTAGCCGAGCGGAACAATGAGCAGTTCTTC | CASSVAERNNEQFF | . | TRBJ2-1 | . | TRBV9
TGTGCCAGCTCTTCGGGTGAACAAGAGACCCAGTACTTC | CASSSGEQETQYF | . | TRBJ2-5 | . | TRBV18
TGTGCCAGCAGACGGAGGGACCTCGACGGGGGGGAGCAGTTCTTC | CASRRRDLDGGEQFF | TRBD2 | TRBJ2-1 | . | TRBV27
TGTGCCAGCACTCCTCCCCGCGGGGTAGTACTGACCCAGTACTTC | CASTPPRGVVLTQYF | . | TRBJ2-5 | few | TRBV28
TGTGCCAGCTCACCGGAGCAGCGGCTAAATCAGCCCCAGCATTTT | CASSPEQRLNQPQHF | . | TRBJ1-5 | . | TRBV18
TGTGCCAGCAGCTTTGGGGACGGATCTTTCAGGAGATCTGGAAACACCATATATTTT | CASSFGDGSFRRSGNTIYF | . | TRBJ1-3 | few | TRBV11-2
TGTGCCAGCAGTTTATCAGGTTCCACCTACGAGCAGTACTTC | CASSLSGSTYEQYF | . | TRBJ2-7 | few | TRBV28
TGTGCCAGCAGCCAAGGACTAGCGGGATCCTACGAGCAGTACTTC | CASSQGLAGSYEQYF | TRBD2 | TRBJ2-7 | . | TRBV14
TGTGCCAGCAGCTTCCCGACGGGTTACAATGAGCAGTTCTTC | CASSFPTGYNEQFF | . | TRBJ2-1 | . | TRBV11-2
TGTGCCAGCAGCTTGGTCGGGAGAGGGGCCGGGGAGCTGTTTTTT | CASSLVGRGAGELFF | . | TRBJ2-2 | . | TRBV5-4
TGTGCCAGCAGCTCGTCCGACCGCCAGGTTGAAAAACTGTTTTTT | CASSSSDRQVEKLFF | . | TRBJ1-4 | few | TRBV11-2
TGTGCCAGCAGCCCGCACCGGGATGATACGCAGTATTTT | CASSPHRDDTQYF | . | TRBJ2-3 | . | TRBV7-3
TGTGCCACCAGCACCAGGACAGGGGGGGCAACTGAAGCTTTCTTT | CATSTRTGGATEAFF | TRBD1 | TRBJ1-1 | once | TRBV15
TGTGCCACCAGCAAAACGCAGGGTTTTGGATACGAGCAGTACTTC | CATSKTQGFGYEQYF | . | TRBJ2-7 | . | TRBV15
TGTGCCAGCAGTCCTAGGCTCGTAGATCTCTACGAGCAGTACTTC | CASSPRLVDLYEQYF | . | TRBJ2-7 | . | TRBV27
TGTGCCAGCAGCTTATCGCTCAATCAGCCCCAGCATTTT | CASSLSLNQPQHF | . | TRBJ1-5 | . | TRBV11-2
TGTGCCAGCAGAGGGACAAGCGGGAGATGGACAGATACGCAGTATTTT | CASRGTSGRWTDTQYF | TRBD2 | TRBJ2-3 | . | TRBV27
TGTGCCAGCTCACCAGAGGGGTACACTGAAGCTTTCTTT | CASSPEGYTEAFF | . | TRBJ1-1 | once | TRBV18
TGTGCCAGCAGAATAAACCCCAGGGTCACTGAAGCTTTCTTT | CASRINPRVTEAFF | . | TRBJ1-1 | . | TRBV6-8
TGTGCCAGCGGATTGGGACTCTCCTACGAGCAGTACTTC | CASGLGLSYEQYF | . | TRBJ2-7 | . | TRBV11-2
TGTGCCAGCAGTGAAGGCAGGGGTTACACTGAAGCTTTCTTT | CASSEGRGYTEAFF | . | TRBJ1-1 | . | TRBV6-1
TGTGCCAGCAGTGCACCCACCCTAGCGGGAGGAAACCAAGAGACCCAGTACTTC | CASSAPTLAGGNQETQYF | TRBD2 | TRBJ2-5 | . | TRBV25-1
TGTGCCAGCAGCTTAGTCGGGGGAGGGTACGAGCAGTACTTC | CASSLVGGGYEQYF | TRBD2 | TRBJ2-7 | . | TRBV7-2
TGTGCCAGCAGCTTCGGGGCTAGCGGGGGCTCCTACGAGCAGTACTTC | CASSFGASGGSYEQYF | TRBD2 | TRBJ2-7 | . | TRBV11-2
TGCGCCAGCAGCTTGGTGGGGCTTGAGTTGAATGGCTACACCTTC | CASSLVGLELNGYTF | . | TRBJ1-2 | . | TRBV5-1
TGCGCCAGCAGCCAGCCCGGGTTTGGGAGGGAGACCCAGTACTTC | CASSQPGFGRETQYF | . | TRBJ2-5 | . | TRBV4-1
TGCGCCAGCAGCTTCAGCGTGAGCTCCTACAATGAGCAGTTCTTC | CASSFSVSSYNEQFF | . | TRBJ2-1 | . | TRBV5-1
TGCAGCGTTGCGAGACAGACGAACACTGAAGCTTTCTTT | CSVARQTNTEAFF | . | TRBJ1-1 | once | TRBV29-1
TGTGCCAGCTCACATGAAAGTAACTATGGCTACACCTTC | CASSHESNYGYTF | . | TRBJ1-2 | . | TRBV18
TGTGCCAGCAAACGTAGCGGGAGGCCCTACGAGCAGTACTTC | CASKRSGRPYEQYF | TRBD2 | TRBJ2-7 | few | TRBV6-5
TGTGCCAGCAGCCAGCGCTATGGAGGGCCCAATGAGCAGTTCTTC | CASSQRYGGPNEQFF | . | TRBJ2-1 | few | TRBV4-2
TGCGCCAGCTCCTCCCGCGGGAGGGCATACGAGCAGTACTTC | CASSSRGRAYEQYF | TRBD2 | TRBJ2-7 | . | TRBV5-1
TGTGCTAGTCCACGATGCGGGGCCTGGAACACTGAAGCTTTCTTT | CASPRCGAWNTEAFF | . | TRBJ1-1 | . | TRBV12-5
TGTGCCAGCAGCGGGACAGGGGGCATGTACGAGCAGTACTTC | CASSGTGGMYEQYF | TRBD1 | TRBJ2-7 | few | TRBV9
TGTGCCAGTAGTATTGGGGGCGGCCTAGCCAAAAACATTCAGTACTTC | CASSIGGGLAKNIQYF | . | TRBJ2-4 | . | TRBV19
TGTGCCAGCAGTTTGTGGCCCTCTGGGGCCAACGTCCTGACTTTC | CASSLWPSGANVLTF | . | TRBJ2-6 | . | TRBV27
TGTGCCAGCAGCTTAGACGGGGGAAGGGACACTGAAGCTTTCTTT | CASSLDGGRDTEAFF | . | TRBJ1-1 | . | TRBV7-9
TGTGCCAGCTCACTTCAGACTAGCAATGAGCAGTTCTTC | CASSLQTSNEQFF | . | TRBJ2-1 | . | TRBV18
TGTGCCAGCAGTGTGACAGAGACCCAGTACTTC | CASSVTETQYF | . | TRBJ2-5 | . | TRBV25-1
TGTGCCAGCAGTCCGGTCCGGGACAGACCCTACGAGCAGTACTTC | CASSPVRDRPYEQYF | TRBD1 | TRBJ2-7 | . | TRBV27